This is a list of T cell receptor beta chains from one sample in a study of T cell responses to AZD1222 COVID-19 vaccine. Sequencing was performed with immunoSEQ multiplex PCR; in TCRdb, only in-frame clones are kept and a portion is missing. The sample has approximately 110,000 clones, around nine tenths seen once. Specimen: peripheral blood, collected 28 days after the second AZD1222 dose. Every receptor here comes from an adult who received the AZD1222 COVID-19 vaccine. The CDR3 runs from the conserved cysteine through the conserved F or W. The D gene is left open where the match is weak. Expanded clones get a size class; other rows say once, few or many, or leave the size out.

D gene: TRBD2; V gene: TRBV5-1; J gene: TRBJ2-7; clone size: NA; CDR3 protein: CASSLSRLAGFSYEQYF; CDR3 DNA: TGCGCCAGCAGCTTGTCCCGTCTAGCGGGATTTTCCTACGAGCAGTACTTC
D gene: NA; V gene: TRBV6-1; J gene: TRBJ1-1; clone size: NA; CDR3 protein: CASSERRGLAYTEAFF; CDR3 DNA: TGTGCCAGCAGTGAAAGGAGGGGCTTGGCGTACACTGAAGCTTTCTTT
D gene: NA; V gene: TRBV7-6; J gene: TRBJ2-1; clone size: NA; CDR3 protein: CASSQRGAAYNEQFF; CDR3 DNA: TGTGCCAGCAGCCAGCGCGGAGCAGCCTACAATGAGCAGTTCTTC
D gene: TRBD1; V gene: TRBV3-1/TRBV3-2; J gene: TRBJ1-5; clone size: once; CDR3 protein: CASSPNRGSQPQHF; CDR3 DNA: TGTGCCAGCAGCCCAAACAGGGGATCTCAGCCCCAGCATTTT
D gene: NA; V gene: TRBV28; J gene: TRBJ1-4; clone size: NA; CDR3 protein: CASNAGATNEKLFF; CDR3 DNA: TGTGCCAGTAATGCGGGTGCAACTAATGAAAAACTGTTTTTT
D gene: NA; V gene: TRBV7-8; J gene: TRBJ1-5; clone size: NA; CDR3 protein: CASSFGFWGEGQPQHF; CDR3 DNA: TGTGCCAGCAGCTTCGGTTTCTGGGGGGAGGGTCAGCCCCAGCATTTT
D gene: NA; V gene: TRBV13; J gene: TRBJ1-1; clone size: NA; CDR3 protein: CASSSVPYTEAFF; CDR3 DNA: TGTGCCAGCAGCTCCGTCCCTTACACTGAAGCTTTCTTT
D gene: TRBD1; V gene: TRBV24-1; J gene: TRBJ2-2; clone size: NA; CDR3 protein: CATSSGTVVSKTNTGELFF; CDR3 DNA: TGTGCCACCAGTAGTGGGACAGTCGTAAGTAAAACGAACACCGGGGAGCTGTTTTTT
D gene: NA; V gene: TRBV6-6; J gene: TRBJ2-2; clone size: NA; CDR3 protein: CASSTLAFLGALAKTGELFF; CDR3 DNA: TGTGCCAGCAGCACTCTAGCGTTTTTGGGCGCCTTAGCGAAGACCGGGGAGCTGTTTTTT
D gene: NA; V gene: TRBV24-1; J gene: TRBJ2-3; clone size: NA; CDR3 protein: CATGVDDTQYF; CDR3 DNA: TGTGCCACCGGGGTAGATGATACGCAGTATTTT
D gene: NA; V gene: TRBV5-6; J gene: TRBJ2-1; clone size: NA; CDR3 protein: CASSPVSGLFTNEQFF; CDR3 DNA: TGTGCCAGCAGCCCCGTGTCAGGACTCTTTACCAATGAGCAGTTCTTC
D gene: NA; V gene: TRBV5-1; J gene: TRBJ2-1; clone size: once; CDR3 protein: CASSTLGSGSYNEQFF; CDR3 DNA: TGCGCCAGCAGCACTTTGGGGAGCGGCTCCTACAATGAGCAGTTCTTC
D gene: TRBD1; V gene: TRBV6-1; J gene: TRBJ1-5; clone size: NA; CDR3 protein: CASSDIPGTGSNQPQHF; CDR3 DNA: TGTGCCAGCAGTGACATTCCCGGGACAGGAAGCAATCAGCCCCAGCATTTT
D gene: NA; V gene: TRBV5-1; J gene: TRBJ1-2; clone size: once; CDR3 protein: CASSPWGAYGYTF; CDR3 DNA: TGCGCCAGCAGCCCCTGGGGAGCCTATGGCTACACCTTC
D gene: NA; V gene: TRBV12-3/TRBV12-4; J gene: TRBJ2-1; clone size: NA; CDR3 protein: CASSFRESDEQFF; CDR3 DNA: TGTGCCAGCAGTTTTCGGGAATCCGATGAGCAGTTCTTC
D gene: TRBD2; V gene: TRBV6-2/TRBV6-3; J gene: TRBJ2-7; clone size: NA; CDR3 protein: CASSSVGGVAYEQYF; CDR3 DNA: TGTGCCAGCAGTTCCGTGGGAGGGGTAGCCTACGAGCAGTACTTC
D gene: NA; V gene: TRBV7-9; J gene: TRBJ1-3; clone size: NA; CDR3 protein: CASSLRGHAFSGNTIYF; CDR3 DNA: TGTGCCAGCAGCTTAAGGGGACATGCGTTCTCTGGAAACACCATATATTTT
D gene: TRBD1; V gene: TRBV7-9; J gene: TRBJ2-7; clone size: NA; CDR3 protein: CASSLRSGQGIHEQYF; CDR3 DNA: TGTGCCAGCAGCCTACGATCAGGACAGGGTATTCACGAGCAGTACTTC
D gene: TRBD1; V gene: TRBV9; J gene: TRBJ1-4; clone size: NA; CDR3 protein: CASSSGQGVEKLFF; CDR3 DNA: TGTGCCAGCAGCTCGGGACAGGGAGTCGAAAAACTGTTTTTT
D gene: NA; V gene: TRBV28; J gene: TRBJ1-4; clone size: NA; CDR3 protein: CASSYPSTDLNEKLFF; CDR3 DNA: TGTGCCAGCAGTTACCCCTCGACAGACCTTAATGAAAAACTGTTTTTT
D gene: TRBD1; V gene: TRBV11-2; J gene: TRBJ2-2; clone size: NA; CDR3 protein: CASSFRGPWTGELFF; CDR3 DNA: TGTGCCAGCAGCTTCAGGGGGCCATGGACCGGGGAGCTGTTTTTT
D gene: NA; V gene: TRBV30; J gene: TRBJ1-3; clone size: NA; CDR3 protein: CACLTGSGNTIYF; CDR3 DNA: TGTGCCTGCCTAACAGGGTCTGGAAACACCATATATTTT
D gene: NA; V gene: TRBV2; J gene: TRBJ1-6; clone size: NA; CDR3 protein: CASSEQAHLPLHF; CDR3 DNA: TGTGCCAGCAGTGAACAGGCCCATCTACCCCTCCACTTT
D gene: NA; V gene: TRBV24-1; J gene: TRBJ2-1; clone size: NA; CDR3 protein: CATSARRPPYNEQFF; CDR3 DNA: TGTGCCACCAGTGCCCGGCGACCTCCTTACAATGAGCAGTTCTTC
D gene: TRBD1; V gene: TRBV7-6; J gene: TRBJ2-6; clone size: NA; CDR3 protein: CASGQGYSGANVLTF; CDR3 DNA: TGTGCCAGTGGACAGGGTTACTCTGGGGCCAACGTCCTGACTTTC
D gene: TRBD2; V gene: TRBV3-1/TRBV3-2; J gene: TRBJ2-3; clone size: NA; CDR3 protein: CASSHRTSGIFGTDTQYF; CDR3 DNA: TGTGCCAGCAGCCACCGGACTAGCGGGATCTTTGGCACAGATACGCAGTATTTT
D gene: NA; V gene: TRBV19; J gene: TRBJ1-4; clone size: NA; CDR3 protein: CASSQGTLAEKLFF; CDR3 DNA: TGTGCCAGTAGTCAGGGGACATTGGCTGAAAAACTGTTTTTT
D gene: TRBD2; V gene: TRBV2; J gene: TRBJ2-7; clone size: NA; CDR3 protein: CEAGSHYEQYF; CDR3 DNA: TGTGAAGCGGGGTCCCACTACGAGCAGTACTTC
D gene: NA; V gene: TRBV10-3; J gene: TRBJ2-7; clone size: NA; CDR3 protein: CAIRQGRSYEQYF; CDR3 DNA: TGTGCCATCAGACAGGGTAGGTCCTACGAGCAGTACTTC
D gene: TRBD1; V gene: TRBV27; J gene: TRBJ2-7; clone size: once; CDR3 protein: CASSLKQGGNYEQYF; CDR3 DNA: TGTGCCAGCAGTTTAAAACAGGGGGGAAACTACGAGCAGTACTTC
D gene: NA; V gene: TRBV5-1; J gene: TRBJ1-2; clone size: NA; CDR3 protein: CASSPGGGYYGYTF; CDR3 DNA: TGCGCCAGCAGCCCGGGCGGAGGCTACTATGGCTACACCTTC
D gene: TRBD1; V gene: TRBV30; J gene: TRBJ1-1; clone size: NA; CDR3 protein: CAWGDTTGGTEAFF; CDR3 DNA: TGTGCCTGGGGTGACACGACAGGGGGCACTGAAGCTTTCTTT
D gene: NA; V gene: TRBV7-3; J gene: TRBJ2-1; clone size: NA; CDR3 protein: CASSFSLADNEQFF; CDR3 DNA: TGTGCCAGCAGCTTTAGTCTAGCCGACAATGAGCAGTTCTTC
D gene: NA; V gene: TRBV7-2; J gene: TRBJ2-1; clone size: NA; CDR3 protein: CASSFVQGLRAGEQFF; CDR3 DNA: TGTGCCAGCAGCTTTGTGCAGGGGCTGAGGGCCGGTGAGCAGTTCTTC
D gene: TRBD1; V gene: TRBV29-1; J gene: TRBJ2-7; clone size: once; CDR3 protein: CSVLGQGADEQYF; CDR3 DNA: TGCAGCGTGCTGGGACAGGGGGCAGACGAGCAGTACTTC
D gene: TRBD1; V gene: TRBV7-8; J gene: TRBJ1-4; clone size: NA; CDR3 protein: CASSSPGQGRNEKLFF; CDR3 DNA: TGTGCCAGCAGTTCTCCGGGACAGGGCAGGAATGAAAAACTGTTTTTT
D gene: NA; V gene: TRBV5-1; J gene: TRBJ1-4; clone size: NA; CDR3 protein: CASSLIGGSGEKLFF; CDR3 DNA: TGCGCCAGCAGCTTGATTGGGGGCTCCGGAGAAAAACTGTTTTTT
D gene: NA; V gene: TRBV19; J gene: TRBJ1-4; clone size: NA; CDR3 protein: CASSSIRTGWHSSEKLFF; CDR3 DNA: TGTGCCAGTAGTTCAATACGAACTGGGTGGCACTCAAGCGAAAAACTGTTTTTT
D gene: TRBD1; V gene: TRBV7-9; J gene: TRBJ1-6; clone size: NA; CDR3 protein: CASSPRTGVGSPLHF; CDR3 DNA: TGTGCCAGCAGCCCCAGGACAGGGGTAGGGTCACCCCTCCACTTT
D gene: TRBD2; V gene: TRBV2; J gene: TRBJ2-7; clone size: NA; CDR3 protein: CASSENLLAGGTYEQYF; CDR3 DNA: TGTGCCAGCAGTGAAAATTTACTAGCGGGTGGTACCTACGAGCAGTACTTC
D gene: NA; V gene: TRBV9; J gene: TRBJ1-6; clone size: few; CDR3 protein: CASSERASSYNSPLHF; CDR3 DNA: TGTGCCAGCAGCGAAAGGGCCAGCTCCTATAATTCACCCCTCCACTTT
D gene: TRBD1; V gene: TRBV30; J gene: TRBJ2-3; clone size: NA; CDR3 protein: CAWSGQGATLSTDTQYF; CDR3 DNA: TGTGCCTGGAGCGGACAGGGGGCGACCCTTAGCACAGATACGCAGTATTTT
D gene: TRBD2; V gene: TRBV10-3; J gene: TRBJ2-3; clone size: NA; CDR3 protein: CAIKGREGIDTQYF; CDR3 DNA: TGTGCCATCAAAGGGCGGGAGGGGATAGATACGCAGTATTTT
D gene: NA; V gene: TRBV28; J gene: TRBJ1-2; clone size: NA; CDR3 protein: CASSSARTLRGYTF; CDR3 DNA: TGTGCCAGCAGTTCGGCAAGGACTTTGAGGGGCTACACCTTC
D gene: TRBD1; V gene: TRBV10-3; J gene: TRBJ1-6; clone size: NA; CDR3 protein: CAIRKEGQGFSPLHF; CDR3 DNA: TGTGCCATCAGAAAAGAGGGACAGGGATTTTCACCCCTCCACTTT
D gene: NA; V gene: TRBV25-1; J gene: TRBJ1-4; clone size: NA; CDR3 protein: CASQGPATEKLFF; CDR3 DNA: TGTGCCAGCCAGGGACCTGCCACTGAAAAACTGTTTTTT